Listed below are T cell receptor beta chains from one sample, sequenced in a study of vaccination effects on CD4 cells after COVID-19. These receptors have no identified antigens. Using immunoSEQ multiplex PCR, the repertoire was profiled, and TCRdb retains in-frame clones only, with some absent. The data contain around 49,000 clones, more than 65% of them singletons. The material was CD4+ T cells from PBMCs cultured without peptide, obtained after COVID-19 vaccination. Receptors were obtained from a human donor who received a COVID-19 vaccine. The CDR3 runs from the conserved cysteine through the conserved F or W. The D gene is left open where the match is weak. Size is omitted from some rows. Given values are once, few, many or a class for expanded clones.

TRBV14	NA	TRBJ1-6	few	CASSHYNSPLHF	TGTGCCAGCAGCCATTATAATTCACCCCTCCACTTT
TRBV27	NA	TRBJ1-2	few	CASSSLGQGYGYTF	TGTGCCAGCAGTTCCCTCGGGCAGGGCTATGGCTACACCTTC
TRBV5-5	NA	TRBJ1-6	NA	CASSYGHTNSPLHF	TGTGCCAGCAGCTACGGGCATACGAATTCACCCCTCCACTTT
TRBV3-1/TRBV3-2	TRBD1	TRBJ2-3	NA	CASSPSTGGTDTQYF	TGTGCCAGCAGCCCATCGACAGGGGGCACAGATACGCAGTATTTT
TRBV13	NA	TRBJ2-2	NA	CASSLPNTGELFF	TGTGCCAGCAGCTTACCCAACACCGGGGAGCTGTTTTTT
TRBV6-5	NA	TRBJ2-4	few	CASSVTWAIQYF	TGTGCCAGCAGCGTAACATGGGCGATTCAGTACTTC
TRBV6-5	TRBD2	TRBJ2-2	NA	CASNGVAGSGELFF	TGTGCCAGCAACGGAGTAGCGGGATCCGGGGAGCTGTTTTTT
TRBV27	NA	TRBJ2-7	once	CASSKEGPYEQYF	TGTGCCAGCAGTAAGGAGGGGCCCTACGAGCAGTACTTC
TRBV19	TRBD1	TRBJ1-4	NA	CASSIPRGQVEKLFF	TGTGCCAGTAGTATTCCCAGGGGGCAGGTGGAAAAACTGTTTTTT
TRBV5-1	NA	TRBJ2-1	NA	CASSLGGFGSDEQFF	TGCGCCAGCAGCTTGGGGGGCTTTGGTAGCGATGAGCAGTTCTTC
TRBV18	NA	TRBJ1-1	few	CASSPSIGGNTEAFF	TGTGCCAGCTCACCATCTATCGGGGGAAACACTGAAGCTTTCTTT
TRBV12-3/TRBV12-4	NA	TRBJ1-3	NA	CASSTASGNTIYF	TGTGCCAGCAGTACAGCCTCTGGAAACACCATATATTTT
TRBV6-1	TRBD1	TRBJ2-5	NA	CASSDRGPGETQYF	TGTGCCAGCAGTGACAGGGGGCCGGGAGAGACCCAGTACTTC
TRBV18	TRBD1	TRBJ1-6	NA	CASSPPGTGTTYSPLHF	TGTGCCAGCTCACCTCCCGGGACAGGGACGACATATTCACCCCTCCACTTT
TRBV5-1	TRBD2	TRBJ2-3	NA	CASRKRGDGTDTQYF	TGCGCCAGCAGAAAGCGGGGGGACGGCACAGATACGCAGTATTTT
TRBV29-1	TRBD1	TRBJ1-2	NA	CSVEVLQGNGYTF	TGCAGCGTTGAAGTCCTACAGGGGAATGGCTACACCTTC
TRBV29-1	NA	TRBJ2-7	NA	CSVEGPNYEQYF	TGCAGCGTTGAAGGACCGAACTACGAGCAGTACTTC
TRBV6-6	TRBD2	TRBJ2-1	NA	CASSPSSGGGVNEQFF	TGTGCCAGCAGTCCAAGTTCGGGGGGGGGCGTCAATGAGCAGTTCTTC
TRBV7-2	NA	TRBJ1-3	NA	CASSLAAAGNTIYF	TGTGCCAGCAGCTTAGCTGCAGCTGGAAACACCATATATTTT
TRBV12-3/TRBV12-4	NA	TRBJ1-2	NA	CASSFGREGYTF	TGTGCCAGCAGTTTCGGCCGAGAAGGCTACACCTTC
TRBV7-7	NA	TRBJ2-1	few	CASSLLRYGEQFF	TGTGCCAGCAGCCTACTTCGGTATGGCGAGCAGTTCTTC
TRBV3-1/TRBV3-2	TRBD1	TRBJ1-3	NA	CASSQDNRGPIYF	TGTGCCAGCAGCCAAGATAACAGGGGACCCATATATTTT
TRBV6-6	NA	TRBJ2-7	few	CASSTTGYEQYF	TGTGCCAGCAGTACGACAGGCTACGAGCAGTACTTC
TRBV6-5	TRBD2	TRBJ2-3	NA	CASSGGTSGEDTQYF	TGTGCCAGCAGCGGCGGGACTAGCGGGGAAGATACGCAGTATTTT
TRBV18	NA	TRBJ1-6	NA	CASSPRSPGESYNSPLHF	TGTGCCAGCTCACCACGGTCCCCAGGGGAAAGTTATAATTCACCCCTCCACTTT
TRBV18	NA	TRBJ2-3	NA	CASSPLKEDTQYF	TGTGCCAGCTCACCCCTCAAGGAAGATACGCAGTATTTT
TRBV19	NA	TRBJ2-7	NA	CASSILDGYEQYF	TGTGCCAGTAGTATTTTGGACGGCTACGAGCAGTACTTC
TRBV18	NA	TRBJ1-6	NA	CASSPGDRNSPLHF	TGTGCCAGCTCACCGGGTGACAGGAATTCACCCCTCCACTTT
TRBV9	TRBD1	TRBJ2-7	NA	CASSVEDRGLYEQYF	TGTGCCAGCAGCGTAGAGGACAGGGGCCTCTACGAGCAGTACTTC
TRBV19	TRBD2	TRBJ2-3	NA	CASTVTSGATDTQYF	TGTGCCAGTACTGTGACTAGCGGAGCCACAGATACGCAGTATTTT
TRBV5-5	TRBD1	TRBJ1-5	NA	CASSLAGQGGQPQHF	TGTGCCAGCAGCTTGGCCGGACAGGGGGGTCAGCCCCAGCATTTT
TRBV18	TRBD1	TRBJ1-1	NA	CASTTGANTEAFF	TGTGCCAGCACGACAGGGGCGAACACTGAAGCTTTCTTT
TRBV5-4	NA	TRBJ1-1	NA	CASSLPHDTEAFF	TGTGCCAGCAGCCTCCCCCACGACACTGAAGCTTTCTTT
TRBV18	TRBD1	TRBJ1-2	NA	CASSPNGQGLYGYTF	TGTGCCAGCTCACCAAACGGACAGGGTCTCTATGGCTACACCTTC
TRBV5-8	NA	TRBJ2-5	NA	CASSLDPYSQETQYF	TGTGCCAGCAGCTTGGACCCTTATTCCCAAGAGACCCAGTACTTC
TRBV7-9	TRBD1	TRBJ1-5	NA	CASSTGGYQPQHF	TGTGCCAGCAGCACAGGGGGCTATCAGCCCCAGCATTTT
TRBV18	TRBD1	TRBJ1-1	NA	CASSSDRATEAFF	TGTGCCAGCTCGTCGGACAGGGCCACTGAAGCTTTCTTT
TRBV2	TRBD1	TRBJ2-7	NA	CASGRDRGNYEQYF	TGTGCCAGCGGCCGGGACAGGGGCAACTACGAGCAGTACTTC
TRBV6-5	NA	TRBJ2-2	NA	CAILRAANTGELFF	TGTGCCATCCTTAGGGCGGCGAACACCGGGGAGCTGTTTTTT
TRBV12-3/TRBV12-4	TRBD1	TRBJ2-7	NA	CASRGQGRYEQYF	TGTGCCAGCAGAGGACAGGGTAGGTACGAGCAGTACTTC
TRBV19	TRBD1	TRBJ1-1	few	CASSRDRGLNTEAFF	TGTGCCAGTAGTAGGGACAGGGGGTTGAACACTGAAGCTTTCTTT
TRBV3-1/TRBV3-2	NA	TRBJ2-3	NA	CASSQDLRRGTQYF	TGTGCCAGCAGCCAAGATCTGAGAAGGGGTACGCAGTATTTT
TRBV18	NA	TRBJ1-5	NA	CASSPVSGTPSNQPQHF	TGTGCCAGCTCACCAGTTTCCGGGACACCTAGCAATCAGCCCCAGCATTTT
TRBV2	TRBD1	TRBJ2-7	once	CASSPTPGTGHHEQYF	TGTGCCAGCAGTCCAACGCCCGGGACAGGGCACCACGAGCAGTACTTC
TRBV7-9	NA	TRBJ2-7	NA	CASSLLVTGSRAYEQYF	TGTGCCAGCAGCTTATTAGTAACAGGGTCTAGGGCCTACGAGCAGTACTTC
TRBV6-1	NA	TRBJ1-1	NA	CASSEVMGTEAFF	TGTGCCAGCAGTGAAGTAATGGGAACTGAAGCTTTCTTT
TRBV5-4	NA	TRBJ2-5	few	CASSRDLWETQYF	TGTGCCAGCAGCCGGGACTTGTGGGAGACCCAGTACTTC
TRBV24-1	NA	TRBJ2-1	NA	CATSDYEIKGRNEQFF	TGTGCCACCAGTGACTATGAAATTAAGGGTCGCAATGAGCAGTTCTTC
TRBV25-1	TRBD1	TRBJ1-2	NA	CASRRAGEQGANYGYTF	TGTGCCAGCAGGAGAGCAGGGGAACAGGGGGCTAACTATGGCTACACCTTC